The rows below give T cell receptor beta chains drawn from one sample of a study of blood T cell repertoires in COVID-19. The table came from immunoSEQ multiplex PCR; TCRdb's copy has only in-frame clones and leaves some out. In the table there are about 120,000 clones, approximately 80% of which are singletons. The source material was peripheral blood. The receptors derive from a man aged 50-60 years with acute or convalescent COVID-19. The CDR3 runs from the conserved cysteine through the conserved F or W. The D gene is left open where the match is weak. A row's size may be missing; if present it is once, few, many or a size class.

d_call j_call clone_size v_call cdr3_aa cdr3_nt
- TRBJ2-7 - TRBV6-7 CASSYDSNEQYF TGTGCCAGCAGTTACGACAGCAACGAGCAGTACTTC
TRBD1 TRBJ2-1 - TRBV5-5 CASRYLRGSSYNEQFF TGTGCCAGCAGATACCTCAGGGGGAGCTCCTACAATGAGCAGTTCTTC
TRBD1 TRBJ2-7 few TRBV10-2 CASTRGQGRHEQYF TGCGCCAGCACCCGCGGACAGGGGCGCCACGAGCAGTACTTC
TRBD1 TRBJ1-1 - TRBV24-1 CATSVTGGTEAFF TGTGCCACCAGTGTCACAGGGGGGACTGAAGCTTTCTTT
- TRBJ1-6 - TRBV18 CASSPARTDNSPLHF TGTGCCAGCTCACCCGCGAGGACAGATAATTCACCCCTCCACTTT
- TRBJ1-4 - TRBV15 CATSSPPKGGQNEKLFF TGTGCCACCAGCAGTCCCCCTAAGGGTGGACAGAATGAAAAACTGTTTTTT
TRBD1 TRBJ1-2 - TRBV27 CASSLSLAGGRYGYTF TGTGCCAGCAGTTTATCCCTCGCAGGGGGGAGGTATGGCTACACCTTC
TRBD2 TRBJ2-7 - TRBV13 CASSLREAFYEQYF TGTGCCAGCAGCTTGCGGGAGGCGTTCTACGAGCAGTACTTC
- TRBJ2-5 - TRBV12-3/TRBV12-4 CASSFVRGTQYF TGTGCCAGCAGTTTTGTCCGGGGGACCCAGTACTTC
- TRBJ2-2 - TRBV29-1 CSAGQNTGELFF TGCAGCGCCGGACAAAACACCGGGGAGCTGTTTTTT
TRBD1 TRBJ1-1 - TRBV5-1 CASSLSDRGLMNTEAFF TGCGCCAGCAGCTTGAGTGACAGGGGGCTTATGAACACTGAAGCTTTCTTT
- TRBJ1-1 - TRBV5-1 CASSWGGENTEAFF TGCGCCAGCAGCTGGGGAGGCGAGAACACTGAAGCTTTCTTT
- TRBJ1-3 - TRBV3-1/TRBV3-2 CASSQFAVSGNTIYF TGTGCCAGCAGCCAATTTGCGGTGTCGGGAAACACCATATATTTT
TRBD2 TRBJ2-7 - TRBV4-1 CASSQDWESGGMNYEQYF TGCGCCAGCAGCCAAGATTGGGAGAGCGGGGGAATGAACTACGAGCAGTACTTC
- TRBJ1-1 - TRBV28 CASSLAKGGWGLGNTEAFF TGTGCCAGCAGTTTAGCCAAGGGTGGATGGGGGCTTGGGAACACTGAAGCTTTCTTT
- TRBJ2-7 - TRBV9 CASSVDTGRSEQYF TGTGCCAGCAGCGTAGATACAGGACGGAGCGAGCAGTACTTC
- TRBJ2-7 - TRBV4-1 CASSQDLEQGYYEQYF TGCGCCAGCAGCCAAGACCTAGAACAGGGTTACTACGAGCAGTACTTC
TRBD1 TRBJ2-6 - TRBV2 CASSLQGQGTGANVLTF TGTGCCAGCAGTTTACAGGGACAGGGGACTGGGGCCAACGTCCTGACTTTC
TRBD1 TRBJ1-2 - TRBV29-1 CSGGQGQDYGYTF TGCAGCGGGGGACAGGGTCAGGACTATGGCTACACCTTC
- TRBJ1-2 - TRBV27 CASSFSGGSGYTF TGTGCCAGCAGTTTCTCGGGGGGCAGTGGCTACACCTTC
- TRBJ2-7 - TRBV9 CASSVAPDPGNEQYF TGTGCCAGCAGCGTAGCCCCGGACCCAGGGAACGAGCAGTACTTC
- TRBJ1-1 - TRBV5-1 CASSYQGNTEAFF TGCGCCAGCAGCTACCAGGGGAACACTGAAGCTTTCTTT
TRBD2 TRBJ2-5 - TRBV11-2 CASSIFRTSGRETQYF TGTGCCAGCAGTATTTTCCGGACTAGCGGGAGGGAGACCCAGTACTTC
TRBD2 TRBJ2-1 - TRBV4-2 CASSQEAGGPYNEQFF TGTGCCAGCAGCCAAGAAGCGGGAGGGCCCTACAATGAGCAGTTCTTC
- TRBJ2-7 - TRBV30 CAWNGGISYEQYF TGTGCCTGGAATGGGGGGATCTCCTACGAGCAGTACTTC
TRBD1 TRBJ2-7 - TRBV28 CASSRTGKHEQYF TGTGCCAGCAGTCGGACAGGGAAGCACGAGCAGTACTTC
- TRBJ1-3 - TRBV19 CASRAGTTGNTIYF TGTGCCAGTAGGGCCGGGACAACTGGAAACACCATATATTTT
- TRBJ1-6 - TRBV7-6 CASSLDRRDSPLHF TGTGCCAGCAGCTTAGACCGGAGGGATTCACCCCTCCACTTT
- TRBJ1-1 - TRBV18 CASSPIYGGSAFF TGTGCCAGCTCACCAATCTATGGGGGCTCAGCTTTCTTT
TRBD2 TRBJ2-3 - TRBV2 CASGGGRETDTQYF TGTGCCAGCGGGGGGGGACGGGAAACAGATACGCAGTATTTT
- TRBJ1-2 few TRBV30 CAWTTGDYGYTF TGTGCCTGGACAACGGGGGACTATGGCTACACCTTC
- TRBJ1-1 - TRBV7-8 CASSLEQGLGEAFF TGTGCCAGCAGCTTAGAACAGGGTTTAGGTGAAGCTTTCTTT
TRBD2 TRBJ2-7 - TRBV7-8 CASSLGTSGRSPYEQYF TGTGCCAGCAGCTTAGGGACTAGCGGGAGGAGTCCCTACGAGCAGTACTTC
TRBD1 TRBJ1-4 - TRBV7-8 CASRLQGWGTTNEKLFF TGTGCCAGCAGACTACAGGGGTGGGGGACAACTAATGAAAAACTGTTTTTT
TRBD2 TRBJ2-7 - TRBV5-6 CASSPPGGSGSIYEQYF TGTGCCAGCAGCCCGCCCGGGGGTAGCGGGAGTATCTACGAGCAGTACTTC
TRBD1 TRBJ2-7 - TRBV2 CASSDPETGGYEQYF TGTGCCAGCAGTGACCCGGAGACAGGGGGCTACGAGCAGTACTTC
TRBD1 TRBJ1-1 once TRBV19 CASTRDRDTEAFF TGTGCCAGTACTCGGGACAGGGACACTGAAGCTTTCTTT
TRBD2 TRBJ2-1 - TRBV28 CASSKGYGREVYNEQFF TGTGCCAGCAGTAAAGGCTACGGGCGGGAGGTCTACAATGAGCAGTTCTTC
- TRBJ1-2 few TRBV4-1 CASSQIKTGPNYGYTF TGCGCCAGCAGCCAAATCAAAACAGGGCCAAACTATGGCTACACCTTC
- TRBJ1-1 - TRBV1 CTSSQGQGDTEAFF TGCACCAGCAGCCAGGGACAGGGAGACACTGAAGCTTTCTTT